This TCR beta chain came from a study of blood T cell repertoires in COVID-19. Whole-study context: The origin of the acute and convalescent COVID-19 samples was the United States, Italy and Spain.

The CDR3 contains 14 residues. With 0 bases removed from V and 7 bases from J, the gap between germline ends came to 13 bases. CDR1 SGHDT and CDR2 YYEEEE come from the germline V gene. As originally analysed: Researchers report that nucleated cell counts were estimated from reference gene primer amplification. Sequencing was performed with immunoSEQ multiplex PCR; in TCRdb, only in-frame clones are kept and a portion is missing. V and J calls and clone size are those listed in that table; D and trimming were worked out from the DNA. This table holds roughly 290,000 clones, approximately 91% found once.

This TCR was recovered from a woman in her fifties or sixties with acute or convalescent COVID-19. The sample was peripheral blood. V and J are TRBV5-6 and TRBJ1-2; TRBD1 might be the D (5 bases). Here the CDR3 reads CASSLVQGGGGYTF. In DNA form, the CDR3 reads TGTGCCAGCAGCTTGGTCCAGGGAGGTGGTGGCTACACCTTC.